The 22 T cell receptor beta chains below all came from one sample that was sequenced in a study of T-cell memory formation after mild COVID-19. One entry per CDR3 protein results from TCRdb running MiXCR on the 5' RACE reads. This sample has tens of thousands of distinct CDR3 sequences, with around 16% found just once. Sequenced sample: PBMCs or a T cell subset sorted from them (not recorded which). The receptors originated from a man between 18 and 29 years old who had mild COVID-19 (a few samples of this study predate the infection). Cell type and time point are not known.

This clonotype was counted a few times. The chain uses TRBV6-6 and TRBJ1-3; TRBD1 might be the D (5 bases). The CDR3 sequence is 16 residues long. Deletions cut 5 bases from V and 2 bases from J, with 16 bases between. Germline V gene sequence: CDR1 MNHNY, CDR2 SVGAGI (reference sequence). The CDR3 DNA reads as TGTGCCAGCAGTGAACCGATCGGGGGGGCTGGAAACACCATATATTTT. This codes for CASSEPIGGAGNTIYF.

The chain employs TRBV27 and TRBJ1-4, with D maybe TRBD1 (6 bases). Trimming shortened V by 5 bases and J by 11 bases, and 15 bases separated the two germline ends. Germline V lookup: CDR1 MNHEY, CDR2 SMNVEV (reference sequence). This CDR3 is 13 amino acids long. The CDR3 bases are TGTGCCAGCAGTCATACAGGGACGAGGAAACTGTTTTTT. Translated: CASSHTGTRKLFF.

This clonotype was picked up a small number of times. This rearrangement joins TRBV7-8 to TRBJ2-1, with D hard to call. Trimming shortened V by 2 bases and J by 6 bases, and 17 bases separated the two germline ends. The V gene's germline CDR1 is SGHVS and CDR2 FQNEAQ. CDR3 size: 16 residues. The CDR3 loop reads CASSLQAITSPNEQFF. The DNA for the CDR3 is TGTGCCAGCAGCTTACAGGCAATTACCTCTCCCAATGAGCAGTTCTTC. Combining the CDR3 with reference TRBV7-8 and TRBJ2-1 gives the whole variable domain GAGVSQSPRYKVAKRGQDVALRCDPISGHVSLFWYQQALGQGPEFLTYFQNEAQLDKSGLPSDRFFAERPEGSVSTLKIQRTQQEDSAVYLCASSLQAITSPNEQFFGPGTRLTVL.

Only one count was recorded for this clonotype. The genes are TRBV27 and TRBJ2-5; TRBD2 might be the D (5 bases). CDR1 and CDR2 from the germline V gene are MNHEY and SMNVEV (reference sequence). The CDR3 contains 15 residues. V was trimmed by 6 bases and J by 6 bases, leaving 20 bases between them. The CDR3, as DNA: TGTGCCAGCAGACCGAGTGGAGGAAGAAGTAAGACCCAGTACTTC. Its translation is CASRPSGGRSKTQYF.

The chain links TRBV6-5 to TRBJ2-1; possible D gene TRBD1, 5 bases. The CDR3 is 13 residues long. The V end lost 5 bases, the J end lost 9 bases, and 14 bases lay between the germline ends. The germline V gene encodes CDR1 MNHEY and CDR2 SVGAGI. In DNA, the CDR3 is TGTGCCAGCAGTACCGGGCCCCAGGGTGAGCAGTTCTTC. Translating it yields CASSTGPQGEQFF.

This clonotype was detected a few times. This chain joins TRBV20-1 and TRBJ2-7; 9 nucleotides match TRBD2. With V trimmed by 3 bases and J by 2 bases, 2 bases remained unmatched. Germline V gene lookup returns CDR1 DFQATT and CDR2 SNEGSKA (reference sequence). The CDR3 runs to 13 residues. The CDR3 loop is CSASAGGAYEQYF. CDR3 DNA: TGCAGTGCTAGTGCGGGGGGGGCCTACGAGCAGTACTTC.

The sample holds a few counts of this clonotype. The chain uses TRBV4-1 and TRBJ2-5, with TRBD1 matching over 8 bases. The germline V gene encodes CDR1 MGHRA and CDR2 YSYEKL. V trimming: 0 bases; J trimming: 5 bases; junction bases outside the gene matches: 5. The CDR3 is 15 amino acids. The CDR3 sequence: CASSQERTGGETQYF. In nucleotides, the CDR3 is TGCGCCAGCAGCCAAGAACGAACAGGGGGTGAGACCCAGTACTTC.

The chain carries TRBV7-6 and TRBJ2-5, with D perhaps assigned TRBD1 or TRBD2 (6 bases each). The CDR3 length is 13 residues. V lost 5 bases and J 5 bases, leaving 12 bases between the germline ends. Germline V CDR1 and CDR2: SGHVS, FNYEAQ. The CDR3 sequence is CASSLGGRETQYF. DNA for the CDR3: TGTGCCAGCAGCCTAGGGGGGAGGGAGACCCAGTACTTC.

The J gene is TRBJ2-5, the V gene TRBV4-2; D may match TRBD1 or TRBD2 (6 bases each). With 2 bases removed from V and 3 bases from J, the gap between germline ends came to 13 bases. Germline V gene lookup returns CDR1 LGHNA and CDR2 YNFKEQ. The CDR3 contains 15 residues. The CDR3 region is CASSQYRGEKETQYF. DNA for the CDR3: TGTGCCAGCAGCCAATATAGGGGGGAGAAAGAGACCCAGTACTTC.

DNA for the CDR3: TGCAGTGCTAGCGACCTAACTGACGAGCAGTACTTC. Amino acids: CSASDLTDEQYF. The chain links TRBV20-1 to TRBJ2-7; D is uncertain. The CDR3 consists of 12 residues. V shed 3 bases and J shed 5 bases, with 11 bases lying between them. Germline CDR1 reads DFQATT; CDR2 reads SNEGSKA (reference sequence).

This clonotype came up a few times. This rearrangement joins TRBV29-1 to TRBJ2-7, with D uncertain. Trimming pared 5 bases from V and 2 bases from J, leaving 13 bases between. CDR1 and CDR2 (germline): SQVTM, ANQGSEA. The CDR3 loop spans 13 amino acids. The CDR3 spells CSVRAVYTYEQYF. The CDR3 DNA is TGCAGCGTTAGGGCAGTCTACACCTACGAGCAGTACTTC.

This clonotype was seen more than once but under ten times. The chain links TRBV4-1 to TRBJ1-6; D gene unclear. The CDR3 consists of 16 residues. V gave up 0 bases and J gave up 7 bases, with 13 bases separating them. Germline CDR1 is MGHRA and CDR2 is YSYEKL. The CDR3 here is CASSQETPPVNSPLHF. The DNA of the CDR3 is TGCGCCAGCAGCCAAGAAACCCCGCCAGTAAATTCACCCCTCCACTTT.

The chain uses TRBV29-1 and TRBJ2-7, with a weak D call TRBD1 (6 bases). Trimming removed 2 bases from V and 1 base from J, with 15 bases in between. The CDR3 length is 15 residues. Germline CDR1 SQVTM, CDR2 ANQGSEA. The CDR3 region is CSVETPGASSYEQYF. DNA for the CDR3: TGCAGCGTTGAAACTCCAGGGGCTAGTTCCTACGAGCAGTACTTC.

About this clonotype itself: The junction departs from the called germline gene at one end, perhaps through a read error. CDR3 region: CASSLTAGVGETQYF. In nucleotides, the CDR3 is TGTGCTAGCAGCTTAACGGCGGGGGTAGGAGAGACCCAGTACTTC. The chain uses TRBV7-7 and TRBJ2-5; 7 bases line up with TRBD2. The CDR3 has 15 residues. Germline loops: CDR1 SSHAT, CDR2 FNYEAQ (reference sequence).

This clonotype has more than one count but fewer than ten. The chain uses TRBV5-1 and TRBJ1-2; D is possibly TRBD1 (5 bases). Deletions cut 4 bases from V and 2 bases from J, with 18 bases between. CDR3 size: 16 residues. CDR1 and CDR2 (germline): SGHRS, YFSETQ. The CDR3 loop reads CASSPRRGTANYGYTF. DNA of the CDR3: TGCGCCAGCAGCCCACGCCGTGGGACTGCCAACTATGGCTACACCTTC.

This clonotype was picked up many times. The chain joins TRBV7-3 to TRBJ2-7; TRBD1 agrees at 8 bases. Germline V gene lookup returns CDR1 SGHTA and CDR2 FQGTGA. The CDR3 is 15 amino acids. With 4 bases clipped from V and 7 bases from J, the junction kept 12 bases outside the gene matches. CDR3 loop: CASSSGTGSQKEQYF. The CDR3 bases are TGTGCCAGCAGCTCCGGGACAGGCTCCCAGAAGGAGCAGTACTTC.

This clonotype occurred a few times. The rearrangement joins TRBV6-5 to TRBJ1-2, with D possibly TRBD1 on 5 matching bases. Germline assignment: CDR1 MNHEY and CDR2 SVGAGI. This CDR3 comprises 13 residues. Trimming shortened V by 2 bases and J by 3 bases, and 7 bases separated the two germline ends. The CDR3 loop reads CASSYVGDYGYTF. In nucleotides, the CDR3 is TGTGCCAGCAGTTACGTGGGGGACTATGGCTACACCTTC.

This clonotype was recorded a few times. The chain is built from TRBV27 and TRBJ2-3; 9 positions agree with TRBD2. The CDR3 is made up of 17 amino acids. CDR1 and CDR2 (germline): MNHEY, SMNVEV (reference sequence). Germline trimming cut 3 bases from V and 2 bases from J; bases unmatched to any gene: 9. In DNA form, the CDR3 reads TGTGCCAGCAGTTTTTCCGGGGCTAGCGGGAACACAGATACGCAGTATTTT. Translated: CASSFSGASGNTDTQYF.

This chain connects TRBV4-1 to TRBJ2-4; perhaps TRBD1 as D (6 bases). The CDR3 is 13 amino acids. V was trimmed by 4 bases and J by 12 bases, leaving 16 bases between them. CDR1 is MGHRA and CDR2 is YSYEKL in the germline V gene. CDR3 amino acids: CASSRTIGDTQYF. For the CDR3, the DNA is TGCGCCAGCAGCCGAACAATAGGGGACACTCAGTACTTC.

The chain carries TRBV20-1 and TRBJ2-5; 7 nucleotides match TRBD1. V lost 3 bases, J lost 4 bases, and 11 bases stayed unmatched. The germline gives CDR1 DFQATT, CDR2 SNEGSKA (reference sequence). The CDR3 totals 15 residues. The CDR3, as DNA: TGCAGTGCTAGTCACGAAGGGGGCCAAGGAGAGACCCAGTACTTC. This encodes CSASHEGGQGETQYF.

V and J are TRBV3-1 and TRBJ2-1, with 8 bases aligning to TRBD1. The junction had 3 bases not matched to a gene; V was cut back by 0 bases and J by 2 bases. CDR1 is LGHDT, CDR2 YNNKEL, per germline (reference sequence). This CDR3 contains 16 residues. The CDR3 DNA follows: TGTGCCAGCAGCCAAGAGGGGACAGGTACCTACAATGAGCAGTTCTTC. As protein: CASSQEGTGTYNEQFF.

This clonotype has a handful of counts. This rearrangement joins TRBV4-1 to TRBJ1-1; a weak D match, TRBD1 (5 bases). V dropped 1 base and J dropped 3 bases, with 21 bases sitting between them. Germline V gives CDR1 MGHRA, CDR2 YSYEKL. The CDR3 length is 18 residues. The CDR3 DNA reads TGCGCCAGCAGCCAAGTTCCATGGGGGTTGGATTTGGACACTGAAGCTTTCTTT. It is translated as CASSQVPWGLDLDTEAFF.